Detailed here is one T cell receptor beta chain. Its antigen is still unknown. Per-base qualities were not stored, and no clone one base away is much larger. This sample was included in a study of cytomegalovirus exposure and HLA in healthy donors (dated by TCRdb to about 2017). Context from the whole study: In an earlier analysis of fewer than 750 of the donors, under 300 Gb of sequence data and 100 million or so unique TCR beta sequences from about 180 million T cells were reported. The study aimed to test whether signatures of past pathogen exposure could be identified by cataloging public T cell receptors. The study used immunosequencing to profile the T cell repertoires of 670 or so subjects and linked those repertoires to cytomegalovirus serostatus. Alongside the repertoire data, information on donor age, sex, ethnicity and CMV serostatus was compiled. In addition to the first cohort of about 650 subjects, a separate validation cohort of 100 to 150 different subjects was used. Because of strong linkage in the cohort, roughly five DR-DQ haplotypes were treated as single units for association and clustering. Genome-wide SNP genotypes for about 55% of the roughly 670 donors were used in a later genetic analysis, which treated that subset as a discovery cohort. Typing coverage varied by locus: about 620-630 donors for A, B, C, DRB1 and DQB1; more than 500 for DQA1; more than 600 for DPA1; around 450 for DPB1. In an earlier analysis of 550 to 700 of the donors, high-throughput TCR beta sequencing was used to judge whether each TCR beta V gene segment behaved as functional or pseudogenic. All discovery cohort repertoires had been generated on a single sequencing platform. High-throughput TCR immunosequencing, statistical association of individual TCRs with disease status, and machine learning were combined to predict cytomegalovirus infection status. The later analysis used no new phenotypic data to find candidate immune exposures, relying instead on TCR beta sequences and their occurrence across donors. HLA typing covered class I and class II loci at four-digit resolution. On average, approximately 250,000 unique TCR beta nucleotide sequences were sequenced per donor among more than 350 genotyped donors of the cohort, with approximately 18% of those sequences being non-productive. A later analysis re-examined previously published TCR beta repertoires from roughly 650 donors and added high-resolution HLA genotyping to investigate patterns of TCR occurrence. Among the approximately 400 genotyped donors, under 90% belonged to the genetic ancestry cluster associated with self-reported Caucasian donors. Approximately 310 gigabases of sequencing data and approximately 85 million unique TCR sequences were included in an early release covering over 600 HLA-typed donors.

On the study overall, not on this receptor specifically: In a later analysis, TCR association rates were found to vary across HLA loci, with the most associated TCRs seen for DRB1 alleles and the fewest for HLA-C alleles. HLA typing was unavailable for some donors at each locus, so association tests used only the typed subset. A group of highly shared sequence variants was considered likely to be a technical artifact of the sequencing pipeline. It was suggested by the authors that the approach could potentially be generalized to other disease states and immunological phenotypes. A further reported finding was that TCR beta sequences accurately predicted the HLA-A and HLA-B alleles for most subjects in the first cohort. An association between a missense DCLRE1C variant and V-gene and J-gene trimming of TCR beta chains was found in a later genetic analysis and replicated in an independent cohort. Compared with equally common non-associated chains, HLA-associated TCR beta chains in a later analysis were more clonally expanded and had lower generation probabilities. The presence/absence analyses assumed that sequencing depth was roughly uniform across donors, and that assumption may not be true. Some IMGT-functional V segments, including TRBV6-2 and TRBV6-3, could not be distinguished by the 87-base-pair reads and were therefore excluded. According to a later analysis, parvovirus B19, influenza, CMV and Epstein-Barr virus appeared linked to several top co-occurrence clusters. According to a later analysis, most CMV-associated TCR beta chains appeared to be HLA-restricted, and the HLA associations seemed to be driven largely by CMV exposure. The study gave a list of more than 150 TCR beta chains associated with cytomegalovirus. Cytomegalovirus status was reported to be diagnosed by the classifier with high specificity and sensitivity in both the original and validation cohorts. Strong co-occurrence of HLA alleles, especially DR and DQ, made assigning TCR associations to individual alleles difficult. A later genetic analysis reported fewer N-insertions in productive TCRs among donors in an Asian-associated ancestry cluster than the roughly 620-donor mean. A few of the identified cytomegalovirus-associated TCR beta chains were confirmed in vitro to be specific for cytomegalovirus antigens. The cohort was sequenced for TCR beta chains only, and without alpha or paired-chain data the features that could be detected were limited. In an earlier analysis of some 550 of the donors, most TCR beta V segments were observed in productive rearrangements about 87% or about 30% of the time, broadly matching IMGT annotations. Approximately 16 rarely observed V segments, including chromosome 9 orphons, were excluded from the earlier analysis of a few hundred of the donors because counts were too low. Most TCR sequences were seen in very few donors, while some public TCRs were found in many individuals. Correlated functional status among segregating V segments might reflect linkage disequilibrium, but an unknown experimental factor could not be ruled out. For the cohort, immune exposure information was limited to CMV serostatus. At a false discovery rate of 0.05, a later analysis linked around 17,000 TCR beta sequences to specific HLA alleles.

V is cut back by 2 bases and J by 3 bases, with 3 bases in the junction unmatched. Per the germline V gene, KGHSH is the CDR1 and LQKENI is the CDR2. Reading from cysteine to phenylalanine, the CDR3 counts 14 amino acids. The DNA shown is the 42-base CDR3, in frame from base 1. In total, approximately 610 healthy bone marrow donors made up the cohort. At the time of sampling, every cohort member was nominally healthy, though immune exposures that went unrecorded were likely present. The donor was CMV seronegative and belonged to the group of roughly 330 seronegative cohort members. Each donor provided a peripheral blood sample, and peripheral blood mononuclear cells were used for TCR beta sequencing. The Qiagen DNeasy Blood Extraction Kit was used to extract genomic DNA from the blood cell samples. Libraries came from the immunoSEQ multiplex PCR assay. A mixture of 60 forward primers for TCR Vbeta segments and 13 reverse primers for TCR Jbeta segments was used in the multiplex PCR. The CDR3 region of rearranged TCR beta genes was amplified from genomic DNA by a multiplex PCR assay. The Illumina HiSeq System was used to sequence the amplified TCR beta libraries as 87-base-pair reads. The paper's processing steps were these. In a later analysis, 80 million or so unique TCR beta chains were counted across the 650 to 700 repertoires, and approximately 11 million of these chains were shared by at least two donors. To remove PCR and sequencing errors, raw reads were error-corrected and collapsed into unique sequences using a nearest-neighbor algorithm that merged closely related sequences. Alignment of CDR3 sequences to IMGT reference sequences was used to assign V, D and J gene segments. Each retained sequence needed at least a six-nucleotide match to both a V gene segment and a J gene segment. A rearrangement counted as productive if the CDR3 had no stop codons and remained in frame with V and J, and every other rearrangement counted as non-productive. CDR3 was defined by IMGT convention, running from the second conserved V-encoded cysteine to the conserved J-encoded phenylalanine. The earlier analysis of more than 450 of the donors excluded sequences that lacked an unambiguous match to a single V gene segment. In an earlier analysis of several hundred of the donors, V segments were called functional above 56.7% productive rearrangements and were called segregating when the between-donor standard deviation exceeded 5%. A statistical classification framework was developed to diagnose cytomegalovirus status using the catalog of TCR beta chain sequences. V and J gene assignment, in a later analysis, came from comparing TCR nucleotide sequences with IMGT/GENE-DB human TR gene sequences. A later analysis assigned CDR3 sequences and most-parsimonious VDJ recombination scenarios with the TCRdist pipeline. In a later analysis, each TCR beta chain was defined by its CDR3 amino acid sequence together with its V-gene family, and reads without a unique V-gene family were excluded. As a way to deal with suspected cross-contamination and a sequencing artifact, a later analysis dropped hundreds of nucleotide sequences that were highly shared and had low generation probability. In a later analysis, a clonal expansion index for each public chain was calculated from normalized within-repertoire ranks of inferred template counts. A later analysis computed generation probabilities with a VDJ recombination model fitted to out-of-frame rearrangements, and checked the results against IGoR. A later analysis scored TCR-TCR, TCR-HLA and TCR-CMV co-occurrence with hypergeometric tests, applying a repertoire-size bias correction to TCR pairs. To estimate false discovery rates, a later analysis permuted the HLA or CMV assignments 20 times. In a later analysis, co-occurring TCRs were grouped with DBSCAN, and TCRdist sequence similarity was added when clustering was performed within HLA-allele-positive subsets. Co-occurrence clustering excluded repertoires with fewer than 30,000 or more than 120,000 public chains, plus five with anomalous nucleotide sharing. TCRdb mirrors the immuneACCESS table, restricted to in-frame sequences. Some clones are absent from its copies; in checked studies, under half trace to an unresolved V gene, and the reason for the others is unknown. The DNA was the basis for D and trimming; V, J and clone size are from that table. The sample table holds about 59,000 clones, of which roughly 80% were seen once. The top ten clones comprise about 4% of the sample.

The sequence came from a woman in her thirties or forties in good health and CMV-seronegative. Sequenced: PBMCs. The sequence joins TRBV18 to TRBJ2-7, with 8 central nucleotides matching TRBD2. The CDR3 region: CASSPSTSGYEQYF. DNA sequence: TGTGCCAGCTCACCATCAACTAGCGGCTACGAGCAGTACTTC.